Sequencing of this T cell receptor beta chain was carried out in a study of blood T cell repertoires in COVID-19. Study-level information: COVID-19 samples collected from the United States, Italy and Spain covered acute and convalescent phases.

Here immunoSEQ multiplex PCR was the method, and the copy in TCRdb shows in-frame clones only, minus some. The sample includes 91,000 or so clones, more than 75% of them seen just once. Deletions cut 4 bases from V and 8 bases from J, with 11 bases between. The germline CDR1 and CDR2 sequences are SQVTM and ANQGSEA. CDR3 length: 11 residues. The sample consisted of peripheral blood. This receptor was obtained from a man aged 45-60 years with active or convalescent COVID-19. The chain employs TRBV29-1 and TRBJ1-2, with a tentative D call TRBD1 (6 bases). CDR3 residues: CSVAGDGGYTF. For the CDR3, the DNA is TGCAGCGTTGCAGGGGACGGAGGCTACACCTTC. The full variable domain, rest sourced from reference TRBV29-1 and TRBJ1-2, is SAVISQKPSRDICQRGTSLTIQCQVDSQVTMMFWYRQQPGQSLTLIATANQGSEATYESGFVIDKFPISRPNLTFSTLTVSNMSPEDSSIYLCSVAGDGGYTFGSGTRLTVV.